This TCR beta chain was sequenced during a study of blood T cell repertoires in COVID-19. The overall study: There were acute and convalescent COVID-19 samples, and they came from the United States, Italy and Spain. PBMCs, B-cell-depleted T cells, or T cells were the source of the cDNA or gDNA that made up the material.

In the study's own analysis: Nucleated cell number was recorded as an estimate derived from reference gene primer amplification. Sequencing used immunoSEQ multiplex PCR; TCRdb keeps in-frame clones, though not all of them. The V and J calls and clone size were taken over from that table, and D and trimming were inferred from the DNA. The sample includes a few hundred thousand clones, around 83% of them seen just once. V lost 5 bases to trimming and J lost 7 bases, with 10 bases between them. Germline CDR1 reads SGHAT; CDR2 reads FQNNGV. The CDR3 runs 12 residues. This rearrangement joins TRBV11-2 to TRBJ2-3; no definite D call. The clonotype comes from a man aged 25-45 years who had recovered from COVID-19. The sample taken for sequencing was peripheral blood. The CDR3 sequence is CASSPLTNTQYF. Written as DNA, the CDR3 is TGTGCCAGCAGCCCCCTTACAAATACGCAGTATTTT.